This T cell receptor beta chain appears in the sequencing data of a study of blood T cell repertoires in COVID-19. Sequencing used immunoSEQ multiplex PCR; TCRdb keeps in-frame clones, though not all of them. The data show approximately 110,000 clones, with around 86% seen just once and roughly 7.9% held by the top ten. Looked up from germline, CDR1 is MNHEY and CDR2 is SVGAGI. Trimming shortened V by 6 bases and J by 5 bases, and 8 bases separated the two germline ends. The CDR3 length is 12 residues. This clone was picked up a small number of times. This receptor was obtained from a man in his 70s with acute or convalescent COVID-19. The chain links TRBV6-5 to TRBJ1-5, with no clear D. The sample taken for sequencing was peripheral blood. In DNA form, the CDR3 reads TGTGCCAGCAGGCGCGGGGATCAGCCCCAGCATTTT. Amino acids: CASRRGDQPQHF.